This paragraph reports one TCR beta chain. Its matching antigen is unknown. Other nucleotide sequences in the sample specify the same CDR3. Trimming pared 6 bases from V and 4 bases from J, leaving 9 bases between. The CDR3 is 12 amino acids. In germline, CDR1 is MNHNS, CDR2 SASEGT. This sample is part of a study of OX40 agonist ivuxolimab in advanced cancers. About the study: The study gave patients intravenous ivuxolimab at 0.01 to 10 mg/kg every 2 weeks.

TCRdb keeps only in-frame clones here, not all; method: immunoSEQ multiplex PCR. The sample has tens of thousands of clones, approximately 80% seen once. Findings and caveats of the study: In the 0.1 to 3.0 mg/kg range, CD4+ and CD8+ blood T cells had expanded clonally by week 6. Researchers report that CD8+ T cells had, on average, more expanded clones than CD4+.

This TCR was recovered from an adult with an advanced solid tumor such as melanoma, head and neck, liver or kidney cancer. The sample in question was CD4+ or CD8+ T cells sorted from blood, obtained in a trial of the OX40 agonist ivuxolimab. J is TRBJ1-2 and V is TRBV6-1; D is uncertain. CDR3 in amino acids: CASSFLLYGYTF. CDR3 bases: TGTGCCAGCAGCTTCCTTCTCTATGGCTACACCTTC.